The clone carrying this T cell receptor (beta chain) was recorded once. CDR3 length: 14 residues. Germline assignment: CDR1 SGHDT and CDR2 YYEEEE. Unmatched junction bases numbered 4, after V lost 0 bases and J lost 8 bases. This entry belongs to a study of cytomegalovirus exposure and HLA in healthy donors. A multiplex PCR was run with 60 Vbeta primers and 13 Jbeta primers. Clones were sequenced by immunoSEQ multiplex PCR, and TCRdb holds only the in-frame ones, with some missing. The sample lists 150,000 or so clones, around 84% occurring once. The chain couples TRBV5-6 to TRBJ2-1; 8 bases align to TRBD1. The specimen was PBMCs. This receptor was obtained from a man aged 50 to 59 in good health and CMV-seropositive. Here the CDR3 reads CASSLEQGDDEQFF. The CDR3, as DNA: TGTGCCAGCAGCTTGGAACAGGGGGACGATGAGCAGTTCTTC.